These T cell receptor beta chains were read from a single sample in a study of graft-versus-host responses after intestinal transplantation. These TCRs are of unknown antigen specificity. The table came from immunoSEQ multiplex PCR; TCRdb's copy has only in-frame clones and leaves some out. This table holds some 120,000 clones, approximately 90% found once. The sequencing here drew on unstimulated CD4+ T cells sorted from spleen or lymph node cells, taken before intestinal transplant. These receptors were collected from a human donor who received an intestinal transplant. Each CDR3 is given with its conserved first and last residue. The D gene is left open where the match is weak. Clone size is not always given. Where it is, it says once, few, many or a class for expanded clones.

TRBJ2-7	NA	TRBV6-1	TRBD2	TGTGCCAGCAGTGAGCTAGCGGGCTCCTACGAGCAGTACTTC	CASSELAGSYEQYF
TRBJ1-2	few	TRBV6-1	TRBD1	TGTGCCAGCAGTGAAGGGGACAGGGGGCATGGCTACACCTTC	CASSEGDRGHGYTF
TRBJ1-1	few	TRBV30	TRBD1	TGTGCCTGGGGCCGTTGGGGACAGGGTTATTCGAACACTGAAGCTTTCTTT	CAWGRWGQGYSNTEAFF
TRBJ1-1	NA	TRBV19	NA	TGTGCCAGTAGTATGGCAGGTCCCAGCACTGAAGCTTTCTTT	CASSMAGPSTEAFF
TRBJ2-1	once	TRBV4-3	TRBD1	TGCGCCAGCAGCCAAGTAGGGACAGGGGACAATGAGCAGTTCTTC	CASSQVGTGDNEQFF
TRBJ2-5	NA	TRBV6-4	TRBD2	TGTGCCAGCAGTACACCGGGACTAGCGACCCAGTACTTC	CASSTPGLATQYF
TRBJ1-3	NA	TRBV19	TRBD1	TGTGCCACTGGGACAGCAGGAAACACCATATATTTT	CATGTAGNTIYF
TRBJ2-7	NA	TRBV7-9	NA	TGTGCCAGCAGCTTAGGGCGACAGCCGGAGCAGTACTTC	CASSLGRQPEQYF
TRBJ2-2	few	TRBV4-3	TRBD2	TGCGCCAGCAGCCAAGTGGGGACTAGTAACACCGGGGAGCTGTTTTTT	CASSQVGTSNTGELFF
TRBJ2-7	NA	TRBV6-1	NA	TGTGCCAGCAGTGACGCCGGACAGCCCCCCTACGAGCAGTACTTC	CASSDAGQPPYEQYF
TRBJ2-6	NA	TRBV19	NA	TGTGCCAGTAGTATTCGGGGAACTGGGGCCAACGTCCTGACTTTC	CASSIRGTGANVLTF
TRBJ2-1	once	TRBV10-2	NA	TGCGCCAGTCGCAGCGGAAGCTCCTACAATGAGCAGTTCTTC	CASRSGSSYNEQFF
TRBJ2-7	NA	TRBV7-2	NA	TGTGCCAGCAGCTCTGAGACAGGTCTAACGGAGCAGTACTTC	CASSSETGLTEQYF
TRBJ2-2	NA	TRBV5-1	NA	TGCGCCAGCAGCGGCGGACAGTTTTCGAACACCGGGGAGCTGTTTTTT	CASSGGQFSNTGELFF
TRBJ2-1	NA	TRBV7-6	TRBD2	TGTGCCAGCAGCTTAGCACCCCCTAGCGGGAGTGTGTTTTACAATGAGCAGTTCTTC	CASSLAPPSGSVFYNEQFF
TRBJ1-1	NA	TRBV19	NA	TGTGCCAGTATCCGGGGGTCGGGCACTGAAGCTTTCTTT	CASIRGSGTEAFF
TRBJ1-4	NA	TRBV6-5	TRBD1	TGTGCCAGCAGTTACTCCAGGGGGAATGAAAAACTGTTTTTT	CASSYSRGNEKLFF
TRBJ2-2	NA	TRBV11-2	TRBD1	TGTGCCAGCAGCTTACAGGGGGCGAACACCGGGGAGCTGTTTTTT	CASSLQGANTGELFF
TRBJ2-7	NA	TRBV10-2	TRBD2	TGCGCCAGCAGCAGAATCCCGACTAGCGGGGGCCCTGGGGAGCAGTACTTC	CASSRIPTSGGPGEQYF
TRBJ1-1	once	TRBV5-1	NA	TGCGCCAGCAGACGCGGTGGGGCAGGGTCCGCAACACGGAACACTGAAGCTTTCTTT	CASRRGGAGSATRNTEAFF
TRBJ2-4	NA	TRBV4-3	NA	TGCGCCAGCAGCCAAGATCGTGACAGAGGAACAGACTTC	CASSQDRDRGTDF
TRBJ2-7	NA	TRBV7-9	NA	TGTGCCAGCAGCTCCATCTTGGGGGGGGCCCCCTACGAGCAGTACTTC	CASSSILGGAPYEQYF
TRBJ1-1	NA	TRBV4-3	NA	TGCGCCAGCAGCCAAGAAGGGGGGGGCGTAGCTTTCTTT	CASSQEGGGVAFF